The entry below gives a single T cell receptor (beta chain) sequence along with its context. What it binds is unknown. The treatment: approximately 10-day PBMC culture with coronavirus spike peptide pools or control peptides (ViraFEST assay). This sample was included in a study of vaccination and CD4 T cells after COVID-19. Germline V gives CDR1 LNHDA, CDR2 SQIVND (reference sequence). The ends were cut back, 2 bases at V and 2 bases at J, with 12 bases in the middle. This CDR3 has 15 residues. Sequencing of cultured CD4+ T cell DNA used the Oncomine TCR Beta short-read assay. Investigators obtained genomic DNA by extraction from cultured CD4+ T cells. TCRdb used MiXCR to reprocess the PCR reads, holding one entry per CDR3 protein. The profile covers roughly 15,000 distinct CDR3 sequences, with approximately 47% appearing a single time and 20% to 25% taken by the ten largest.

The gene calls are TRBV19 and TRBJ2-5; D is possibly TRBD1 or TRBD2 (7 bases each). The sequence was collected from a human donor who received a COVID-19 vaccine. The sample in question was CD4+ T cells from blood, cultured in vitro, obtained before SARS-CoV-2 vaccination. The CDR3 DNA is TGTGCCAGTAGTATAAGCGGGACAGCACAAGAGACCCAGTACTTC. Its translation: CASSISGTAQETQYF.